This paragraph covers one T cell receptor beta chain sequence. These data belong to a study of siplizumab effects on memory and regulatory T cells. The CDR3 extends over 15 amino acids. CDR1 is MNHEY, CDR2 SVGAGI, per germline. J gave up 5 bases and V 5 bases, and 6 bases lay outside the gene matches. Assay: immunoSEQ multiplex PCR; the TCRdb copy retains only in-frame clones and omits some. This sample yields about 100,000 clones, of which 94% are seen a single time; 1% to 1.5% belongs to the top ten. V usage is TRBV6-5 and J usage is TRBJ1-2; 12 nucleotides match TRBD1. Sample: non-Treg CD4+ T cells sorted from blood. The source is a human donor in good health. The CDR3 DNA reads as TGTGCCAGCAGTCGACCGGGACAGGGGGCGTATGGCTACACCTTC. Translating it yields CASSRPGQGAYGYTF.